These T cell receptor beta chains were read from a single sample in a study of blood T cell repertoires in COVID-19. The protocol was immunoSEQ multiplex PCR, while the TCRdb copy is restricted to in-frame clones and leaves out a portion. The data show roughly 250,000 clones, 90% to 95% seen once. The sample comprised PBMCs or T cells enriched from blood (not recorded which). These receptors were obtained from a human donor in a cohort exposed to, infected with or recovered from COVID-19 (not recorded which). The donor label of this sample is uncertain. Each CDR3 is given with its conserved first and last residue. Fields, in order: V gene, clone size, D gene, J gene, CDR3 DNA, CDR3 protein. D genes are given only for firm matches. Expanded clones get a size class; other rows say once, few or many, or leave the size out.

v_call: TRBV6-4
clone_size: -
d_call: -
j_call: TRBJ2-2
cdr3_nt: TGTGCCAGCAGTGGCGGGGTTAACACCGGGGAGCTGTTTTTT
cdr3_aa: CASSGGVNTGELFF

v_call: TRBV5-6
clone_size: -
d_call: TRBD1
j_call: TRBJ2-2
cdr3_nt: TGTGCCAGCAGCCAGGACAGGGGGGGCACCGGGGAGCTGTTTTTT
cdr3_aa: CASSQDRGGTGELFF

v_call: TRBV7-8
clone_size: -
d_call: TRBD2
j_call: TRBJ2-3
cdr3_nt: TGTGCCAGCAGCCCAACCCCGGGGGGGCTTACAGATACGCAGTATTTT
cdr3_aa: CASSPTPGGLTDTQYF

v_call: TRBV9
clone_size: -
d_call: -
j_call: TRBJ2-2
cdr3_nt: TGTGCCAGCAGCGTAGATGGAGCGAACACCGGGGAGCTGTTTTTT
cdr3_aa: CASSVDGANTGELFF

v_call: TRBV18
clone_size: -
d_call: TRBD2
j_call: TRBJ2-2
cdr3_nt: TGTGCCAGCTCTCCACTAGCGAACGCGAACACCGGGGAGCTGTTTTTT
cdr3_aa: CASSPLANANTGELFF

v_call: TRBV7-9
clone_size: -
d_call: TRBD1
j_call: TRBJ2-4
cdr3_nt: TGTGCCAGCAGCTTAGAGTGGATAGACAGGGCAGAGACCAAAAACATTCAGTACTTC
cdr3_aa: CASSLEWIDRAETKNIQYF

v_call: TRBV14
clone_size: few
d_call: -
j_call: TRBJ1-2
cdr3_nt: TGTGCCAGCAGCCCCTCATGGGGGCACCAGGGCGGCTACACCTTC
cdr3_aa: CASSPSWGHQGGYTF

v_call: TRBV4-2
clone_size: -
d_call: -
j_call: TRBJ1-2
cdr3_nt: TGTGCCAGCAGCTCAGGGGAAAACTATGGCTACACCTTC
cdr3_aa: CASSSGENYGYTF

v_call: TRBV7-9
clone_size: -
d_call: TRBD1
j_call: TRBJ2-1
cdr3_nt: TGTGCCAGCAGCTTTGGACAGGGGAATGAGCAGTTCTTC
cdr3_aa: CASSFGQGNEQFF

v_call: TRBV7-9
clone_size: once
d_call: -
j_call: TRBJ1-2
cdr3_nt: TGTGCCAGCAGTTTTCAAGACAGACCCTATGGCTACACCTTC
cdr3_aa: CASSFQDRPYGYTF

v_call: TRBV29-1
clone_size: once
d_call: -
j_call: TRBJ2-6
cdr3_nt: TGCAGCGTCGGGACTGGGAGCTCTGGGGCCAACGTCCTGACTTTC
cdr3_aa: CSVGTGSSGANVLTF

v_call: TRBV3-1/TRBV3-2
clone_size: -
d_call: -
j_call: TRBJ1-5
cdr3_nt: TGTGCCAGCAGCCAGGGCAGGGCGGACAATCAGCCCCAGCATTTT
cdr3_aa: CASSQGRADNQPQHF

v_call: TRBV2
clone_size: -
d_call: -
j_call: TRBJ1-4
cdr3_nt: TGTGCCAGCAGTGTCGGGGTCCTTAATGAAAAACTGTTTTTT
cdr3_aa: CASSVGVLNEKLFF

v_call: TRBV18
clone_size: -
d_call: TRBD1
j_call: TRBJ2-1
cdr3_nt: TGTGCCAGCTCACCACCGGGACAGGGGCTAAGTGAGCAGTTCTTC
cdr3_aa: CASSPPGQGLSEQFF

v_call: TRBV29-1
clone_size: -
d_call: TRBD2
j_call: TRBJ2-7
cdr3_nt: TGCAGCGTTTGGACTAGCGGGGACTACGAGCAGTACTTC
cdr3_aa: CSVWTSGDYEQYF

v_call: TRBV29-1
clone_size: -
d_call: -
j_call: TRBJ2-1
cdr3_nt: TGCAGCGTTGAAGAATCGGCGGCCAGCTCCTACAATGAGCAGTTCTTC
cdr3_aa: CSVEESAASSYNEQFF

v_call: TRBV19
clone_size: -
d_call: TRBD1
j_call: TRBJ1-1
cdr3_nt: TGTGCCACCAAACCGGGACAGGGGTGGGGGAACACTGAAGCTTTCTTT
cdr3_aa: CATKPGQGWGNTEAFF

v_call: TRBV12-5
clone_size: -
d_call: -
j_call: TRBJ1-1
cdr3_nt: TGTGCTAGTGGTTTGGTAATAAGGAGCACTGAAGCTTTCTTT
cdr3_aa: CASGLVIRSTEAFF

v_call: TRBV30
clone_size: -
d_call: TRBD1
j_call: TRBJ1-2
cdr3_nt: TGTGCCTGGAGTGCCGGGACAGGGAGAGAAGGCTACACCTTC
cdr3_aa: CAWSAGTGREGYTF

v_call: TRBV19
clone_size: -
d_call: TRBD2
j_call: TRBJ2-2
cdr3_nt: TGTGCCAGTAGTATAACTAGCGGGGGAGCCGGGGAGCTGTTTTTT
cdr3_aa: CASSITSGGAGELFF

v_call: TRBV7-2
clone_size: -
d_call: -
j_call: TRBJ1-1
cdr3_nt: TGTGCCAGCAGCTTAGGGCCCCGCGGGGACACTGAAGCTTTCTTT
cdr3_aa: CASSLGPRGDTEAFF

v_call: TRBV12-1
clone_size: -
d_call: -
j_call: TRBJ1-6
cdr3_nt: TGTGCCAGCAGCCTTAGCACGCGGGCAAATTCACCCCTCCACTTT
cdr3_aa: CASSLSTRANSPLHF

v_call: TRBV5-4
clone_size: -
d_call: -
j_call: TRBJ1-6
cdr3_nt: TGTGCCAGCAGCTTGGGGAGACAGACCTCCGCCGCCGTTTATAATTCACCCCTCCACTTT
cdr3_aa: CASSLGRQTSAAVYNSPLHF